Reported below is one T cell receptor beta chain. No antigen is known for it. This sample is drawn from a study of radiation and T cells in renal cell carcinoma. Overall study findings and caveats: From baseline, blood top tumor clonotypes peaked at 2 weeks post-radiation.

Time point of the sample: blood 4 weeks post-SBRT, at nephrectomy. Stated treatment: 15 Gy SBRT to primary tumor, nephrectomy 4 weeks later. CDR3 length: 11 residues. Germline V lookup: CDR1 SQVTM, CDR2 ANQGSEA. Trimming took off 5 bases at V and 8 bases at J, with 9 bases between the two ends. The method was immunoSEQ multiplex PCR; TCRdb's version includes in-frame clones alone and lacks a portion of them. The data show just over 95,000 clones, with 84% seen just once and approximately 7.7% held by the top ten. The starting material was blood, obtained from a patient whose treatment included radiotherapy and nephrectomy. The chain combines TRBV29-1 with TRBJ2-2, with D possibly TRBD2 on 5 matching bases. The TCR was taken from a man aged 55 to 70 with renal cell carcinoma. CDR3 bases: TGCAGCGTTCGGGGATCAGGGGAGCTGTTTTTT. It specifies CSVRGSGELFF.